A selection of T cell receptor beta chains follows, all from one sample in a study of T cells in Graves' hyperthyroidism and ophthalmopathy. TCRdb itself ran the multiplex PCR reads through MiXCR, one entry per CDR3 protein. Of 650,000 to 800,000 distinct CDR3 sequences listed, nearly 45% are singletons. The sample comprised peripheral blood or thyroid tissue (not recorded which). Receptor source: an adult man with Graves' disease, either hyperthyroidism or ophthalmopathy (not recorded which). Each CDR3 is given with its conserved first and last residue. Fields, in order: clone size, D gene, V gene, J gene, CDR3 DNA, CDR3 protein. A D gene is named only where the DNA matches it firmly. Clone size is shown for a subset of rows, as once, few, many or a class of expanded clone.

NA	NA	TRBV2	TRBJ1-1	TGTGCCAGCAGCCAGCGATCCCCCTGGGGGGCTGAAGCTTTCTTT	CASSQRSPWGAEAFF
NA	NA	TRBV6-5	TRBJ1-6	TGTGCCAGCAGGTTCCCAGGGGCTAATAATTCACCCCTCCACTTT	CASRFPGANNSPLHF
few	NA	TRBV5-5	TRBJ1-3	TGTGCCAGCAGAAAAACTGGAAACACCATATATTTT	CASRKTGNTIYF
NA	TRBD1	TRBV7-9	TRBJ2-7	TGCGCCAGCAGCGTGGGGACAGGGCCATCCTACGAGCAGTACTTC	CASSVGTGPSYEQYF
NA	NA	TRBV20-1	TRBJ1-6	TGCAGTGCTAGGGGCAGGGCTTCGCCCCTCCACTTT	CSARGRASPLHF
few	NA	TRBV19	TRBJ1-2	TGTGCCAGTAGCCGCGGACTGCCTGAGGGCTACACCTTC	CASSRGLPEGYTF
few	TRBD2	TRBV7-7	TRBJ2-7	TGTGCTAGCAGCCCGGCGGGAGTCTACGAGCAGTACTTC	CASSPAGVYEQYF
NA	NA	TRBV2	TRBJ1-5	TGTGCCAGCAGTGAAGCCCGAACGCCCCAGCATTTT	CASSEARTPQHF
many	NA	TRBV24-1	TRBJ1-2	TGTGCCACCAGTGATTCGACAGGTACTAACTATGGCTACACCTTC	CATSDSTGTNYGYTF
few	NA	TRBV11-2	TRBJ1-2	TGTGCCAGCAGCTGGGCCGGGGACTATGGCTACACCTTC	CASSWAGDYGYTF
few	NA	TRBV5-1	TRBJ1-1	TGCGCCAGCAGCTGGACGGGACTAGCGGGAACTGAAGCTTTCTTT	CASSWTGLAGTEAFF
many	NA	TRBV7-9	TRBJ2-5	TGTGCCAGCAGCTTAGTCGTACCGGAGACCCAGTACTTC	CASSLVVPETQYF
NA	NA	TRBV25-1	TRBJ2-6	TGTGCTAGGGGACCTGGGGCCAACGTCCTGACTTTC	CARGPGANVLTF
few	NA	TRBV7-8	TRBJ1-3	TGTGCCAGCAGCAAAGTAAGAGCTGCCACCGGAAACACCATATATTTT	CASSKVRAATGNTIYF
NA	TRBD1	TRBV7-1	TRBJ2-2	TGTGCCAGCAGCTCAGAACCGGGACAGGGAAGGAGTCGGGGGGAGCTGTTTTTT	CASSSEPGQGRSRGELFF
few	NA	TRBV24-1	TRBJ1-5	TGTGCCAGCAGTCCGCCCCCGCCCCAGCATTTT	CASSPPPPQHF
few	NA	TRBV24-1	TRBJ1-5	TGTGCCACCAGTGAGGCAGGGGCCAATCAGCCCCAGCATTTT	CATSEAGANQPQHF
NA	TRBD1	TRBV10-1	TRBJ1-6	TGCGCCAGTGAAACTCAGGGGGCGCGCCTAAATTCACCCCTCCACTTT	CASETQGARLNSPLHF
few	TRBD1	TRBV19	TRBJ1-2	TGTGCCAGTAGTACTGGACAGGAGAACTATGGCTACACCTTC	CASSTGQENYGYTF
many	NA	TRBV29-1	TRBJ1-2	TGCAGCGTTGACGGGGCGTGGGGCTACACCTTC	CSVDGAWGYTF
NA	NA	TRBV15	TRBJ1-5	TGTGCCACCAGCAGTGAACGTAGGGATCGGCAGCCCCAGCATTTT	CATSSERRDRQPQHF
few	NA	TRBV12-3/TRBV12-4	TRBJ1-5	TGTGCCAGCAGTTTAGGAACAGGGCTTTATCAGCCCCAGCATTTT	CASSLGTGLYQPQHF
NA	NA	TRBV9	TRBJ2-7	TGTGCCAGCAGCGTAGGGGTAGGTGGCTCCTACGAGCAGTACTTC	CASSVGVGGSYEQYF
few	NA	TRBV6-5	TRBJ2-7	TGTGCCAGCAGTGAAGTTGATGGCTACGAGCAGTACTTC	CASSEVDGYEQYF
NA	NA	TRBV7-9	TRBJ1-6	TGTGCCAGCAGCTTAGACCCCGATTCACCCCTCCACTTT	CASSLDPDSPLHF
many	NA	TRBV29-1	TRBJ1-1	TGCAGCGTTGAAATCTTCGACAGAGAAGCTTTCTTT	CSVEIFDREAFF
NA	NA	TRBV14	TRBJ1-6	TGTGCCAGCAGCCAAGAAAGACCGACGGCTGATTATAATTCACCCCTCCACTTT	CASSQERPTADYNSPLHF
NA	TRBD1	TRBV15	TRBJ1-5	TGTGCCACCAGCAGAGTGGGGACAGGGGGGTTTCAGCCCCAGCATTTT	CATSRVGTGGFQPQHF
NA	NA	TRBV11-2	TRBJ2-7	TGTGCCAGCAGCTTAGGACACGGTTCCTACGAGCAATACTTC	CASSLGHGSYEQYF
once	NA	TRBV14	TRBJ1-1	TGTGCCAGCAGCCAATTGAGGAACACTGAAGCTTCCTTT	CASSQLRNTEASF
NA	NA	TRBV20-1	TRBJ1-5	TGCAGTGCTAGAGAGACGATTAGCAATCAGCCCCAGCATTTT	CSARETISNQPQHF
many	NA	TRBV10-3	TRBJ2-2	TGTGCCATCAGGCCTTCGGATCATAGCGACACCGGGGAGCTGTTTTTT	CAIRPSDHSDTGELFF
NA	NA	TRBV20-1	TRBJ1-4	TGCAGTGCTAGGTTGGGGTTCACTAATGAAAAACTGTTTTTT	CSARLGFTNEKLFF
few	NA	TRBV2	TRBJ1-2	TGTGCCAGCAGCCAAGACTTTAGCGGAAACTATGGCTACACCTTC	CASSQDFSGNYGYTF
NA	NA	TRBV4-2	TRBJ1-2	TGTGCCAGCAGCCAAGAGTCGCGGGGGGATTATGGCTACACCTTC	CASSQESRGDYGYTF
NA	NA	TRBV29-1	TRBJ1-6	TGCAGCACACAAGGGAGGAGGGGGAATTCACCCCTCCACTTT	CSTQGRRGNSPLHF
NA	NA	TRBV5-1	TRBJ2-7	TGCGCCAGCAGCTTGGCGGCGGGACTTACTTCCTACGAGCAGTACTTC	CASSLAAGLTSYEQYF
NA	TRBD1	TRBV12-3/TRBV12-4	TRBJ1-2	TGTGCCAGCAGATTTCAGGGGGGCGACTATGGCTACACCTTC	CASRFQGGDYGYTF
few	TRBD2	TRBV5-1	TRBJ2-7	TGCGCCAGCAGCTTGCGAGCGGGGGGCGCTTCCGACGAGCAGTACTTC	CASSLRAGGASDEQYF
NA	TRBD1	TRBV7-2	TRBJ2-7	TGTGCCAGCAGCCATTGGCAGGGGGCAGACATCTCCTACGAGCAGTACTTC	CASSHWQGADISYEQYF
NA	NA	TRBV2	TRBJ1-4	TGTGCCGGCAGTGAAGAAAAACTGTTTTTT	CAGSEEKLFF
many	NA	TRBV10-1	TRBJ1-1	TGCGCCAGCAGTGGCAATAGGGGAGAAGGCACTGAAGCTTTCTTT	CASSGNRGEGTEAFF
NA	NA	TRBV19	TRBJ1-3	TGTGCCAGTACCATCGGGTTGGGTAGAACCTCGTCCTCTGGAAACACCATATATTTT	CASTIGLGRTSSSGNTIYF
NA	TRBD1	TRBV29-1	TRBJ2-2	TGCAGCGTTAAACACAGGGGCACCGGGGAGCTGTTTTTT	CSVKHRGTGELFF
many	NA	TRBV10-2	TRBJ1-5	TGCGCCAGCCATGCCGATAGCAATCAGCCCCAGCATTTT	CASHADSNQPQHF
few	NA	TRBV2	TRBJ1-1	TGTGCCAGCAGTGACGAGTGGGACACTGAAGCTTTCTTT	CASSDEWDTEAFF
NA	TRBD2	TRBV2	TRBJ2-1	TGTGCCAGCAGTGAAAGCGCTAGCGGGAGATACAATGAGCAGTTCTTC	CASSESASGRYNEQFF
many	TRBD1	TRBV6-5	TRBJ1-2	TGTGCCAGCAGTTACAGACAGGGAGGCTATGGCTACACCTTC	CASSYRQGGYGYTF
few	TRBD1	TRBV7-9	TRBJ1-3	TGTGCCAGCAGCCAAGGGACAGGAAGAAACACCATATATTTT	CASSQGTGRNTIYF
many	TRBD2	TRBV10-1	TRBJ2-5	TGCGCCAGCAGTGAGGTAGCGGGCGAGACCCAGTACTTC	CASSEVAGETQYF
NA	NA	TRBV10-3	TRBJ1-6	NA	CAICSATAVSSYNSPLHF
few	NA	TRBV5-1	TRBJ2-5	TGCGCCAGCAGCTTGTACTACCAAGAGACCCAGTACTTC	CASSLYYQETQYF
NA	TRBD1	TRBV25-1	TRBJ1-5	TGTGCCAGCAGTGACTCAGGGGGAGACAATCAGCCCCAGCATTTT	CASSDSGGDNQPQHF
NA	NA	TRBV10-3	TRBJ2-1	TGTGCCACCAGCGGGTCGTACAATGAGCAGTTCTTC	CATSGSYNEQFF
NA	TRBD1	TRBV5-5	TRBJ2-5	TGTGCCAGCAGCTACCGGGACAGGGGCGAGACCCAGTACTTC	CASSYRDRGETQYF
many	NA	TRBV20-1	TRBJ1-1	TGCAGTGCTAGCACCCAGGGAGACACTGAAGCTTTCTTT	CSASTQGDTEAFF
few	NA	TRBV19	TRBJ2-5	TGTGCCAGTAGTGCCCGATGGGCTAGCGAAGGAGGAGAGACCCAGTACTTC	CASSARWASEGGETQYF
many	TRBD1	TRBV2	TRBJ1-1	TGTGCCAGCAGTGGGGGGACAGGGAACACTGAAGCTTTCTTT	CASSGGTGNTEAFF
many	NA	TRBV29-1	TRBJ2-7	TGCAGCATTTTGACACCGGCCGACTACGAGCAGTACTTC	CSILTPADYEQYF